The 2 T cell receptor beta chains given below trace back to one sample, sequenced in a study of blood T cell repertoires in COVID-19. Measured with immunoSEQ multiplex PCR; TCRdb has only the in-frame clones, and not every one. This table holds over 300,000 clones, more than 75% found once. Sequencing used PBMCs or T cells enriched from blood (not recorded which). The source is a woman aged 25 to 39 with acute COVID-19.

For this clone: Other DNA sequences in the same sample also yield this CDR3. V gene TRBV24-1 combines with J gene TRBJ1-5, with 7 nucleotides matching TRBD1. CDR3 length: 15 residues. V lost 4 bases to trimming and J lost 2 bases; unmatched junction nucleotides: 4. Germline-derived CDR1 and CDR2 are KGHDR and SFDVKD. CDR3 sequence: CATSDPTGGNQPQHF. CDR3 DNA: TGTGCCACCAGTGACCCAACAGGGGGCAATCAGCCCCAGCATTTT.

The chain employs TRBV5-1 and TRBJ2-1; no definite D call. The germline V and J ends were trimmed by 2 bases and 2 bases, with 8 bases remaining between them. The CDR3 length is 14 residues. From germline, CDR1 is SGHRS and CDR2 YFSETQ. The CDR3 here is CASSFQQTYNEQFF. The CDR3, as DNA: TGCGCCAGCAGCTTCCAACAGACCTACAATGAGCAGTTCTTC.